Listed below are T cell receptor beta chains from one sample, sequenced in a study of shared clonotypes between healthy human individuals. TCRdb's table, derived via immunoSEQ multiplex PCR, lists solely in-frame clones and lacks some. The profile shows 90,000 to 120,000 clones, less than 80% of them singletons. Sequenced input: memory CD8+ T cells sorted from blood. The receptors shown here come from a young woman in good health. The CDR3 runs from the conserved cysteine through the conserved F or W. D genes are given only for firm matches. Clone size, where shown, is once, few, many, or a class for clones that have expanded.

j_call	d_call	cdr3_length	v_call	clone_size	cdr3_nt	cdr3_aa
TRBJ2-5	-	12	TRBV25-1	few	TGTGCCAGCAGTTCTCTTCAAGAGACCCAGTACTTC	CASSSLQETQYF
TRBJ2-1	-	15	TRBV7-2	few	TGTGCCAGCAGCTTAGCGGGAAGCTCCTACAATGAGCAGTTCTTC	CASSLAGSSYNEQFF
TRBJ1-1	TRBD1	16	TRBV27	-	TGTGCCAGCAGTTCCCTCGGGACAGGGTTAGACACTGAAGCTTTCTTT	CASSSLGTGLDTEAFF
TRBJ2-2	TRBD2	15	TRBV28	-	TGTGCCAGCAGTACCTCACTAGCGGGACTCGGGGAGCTGTTTTTT	CASSTSLAGLGELFF
TRBJ2-3	TRBD2	15	TRBV6-4	many	TGTGCCAGCAGTGAACTAGCGGGAGGGTTGGATACGCAGTATTTT	CASSELAGGLDTQYF
TRBJ1-3	TRBD1	14	TRBV29-1	-	TGCAGCGCCGAGACAGGGGTGGCAGGAAACACCATATATTTT	CSAETGVAGNTIYF
TRBJ2-2	-	16	TRBV7-2	few	TGTGCCAGCAGCCCAGGCGGACACGCGAACACCGGGGAGCTGTTTTTT	CASSPGGHANTGELFF
TRBJ1-5	TRBD1	18	TRBV28	-	TGTGCCAGCAGTTGGGAGAGACAGGGCTTTTTGTTGTATCAGCCCCAGCATTTT	CASSWERQGFLLYQPQHF
TRBJ1-1	-	13	TRBV27	-	TGTGCCAGCAGTTTATCCATTAGCACTGAAGCTTTCTTT	CASSLSISTEAFF
TRBJ2-7	-	16	TRBV25-1	-	TGTGCCAGCAGTGAATACGGGGAGGTTGAGGACTACGAGCAGTACTTC	CASSEYGEVEDYEQYF
TRBJ2-1	-	11	TRBV5-4	once	TGTGCCAGCAGCTGGAGCCATGAGCAGTTCTTC	CASSWSHEQFF
TRBJ1-3	-	13	TRBV7-2	-	TGTGCCAGCAGCTTAGTCGAAGGGGACACCATATATTTT	CASSLVEGDTIYF
TRBJ2-7	-	14	TRBV6-1	-	TGTGCCAGCAGTAAAGGACAGTACGGCTACGAGCAGTACTTC	CASSKGQYGYEQYF
TRBJ1-1	-	13	TRBV5-1	few	TGCGCCAGCAGCTTTTACACCCACACTGAAGCTTTCTTT	CASSFYTHTEAFF
TRBJ2-1	-	13	TRBV5-4	few	TGTGCCAGCAGCCCGGCTAGTTCGAGTGAGCAGTTCTTC	CASSPASSSEQFF
TRBJ2-6	-	17	TRBV19	-	TGTGCCAGTAGTATTGGGGGGAGGTTCTCTGGGGCCAACGTCCTGACTTTC	CASSIGGRFSGANVLTF
TRBJ2-5	-	14	TRBV10-3	-	TGTGCCATCAGTGTAAGAGGGTACCAAGAGACCCAGTACTTC	CAISVRGYQETQYF
TRBJ2-1	-	14	TRBV9	once	TGTGCCAGCAGCCCTCACGACTGGAACAATGAGCAGTTCTTC	CASSPHDWNNEQFF
TRBJ2-7	-	12	TRBV7-9	-	TGTGCCAGCAGCTTATGGGTTTACGAGCAGTACTTC	CASSLWVYEQYF
TRBJ2-1	TRBD2	20	TRBV15	many	TGTGCCACCAGCGGACGACCGGGACTAGCGGAAAGAGGATCCTACAATGAGCAGTTCTTC	CATSGRPGLAERGSYNEQFF
TRBJ2-2	-	15	TRBV4-1	-	TGCGCCAGCAGCCAAGTTACGGGACTCACCGGGGAGCTGTTTTTT	CASSQVTGLTGELFF
TRBJ1-2	-	15	TRBV28	-	TGTGCCACCTTACAACAAGGACAGATAGTAAATGGCTACACCTTC	CATLQQGQIVNGYTF
TRBJ1-3	-	15	TRBV5-1	once	TGCGCCAGCAGCTTCAACGGGGACTCTGGAAACACCATATATTTT	CASSFNGDSGNTIYF
TRBJ2-7	TRBD2	16	TRBV28	-	TGTGCCAGCAGTCCGATTGGACTAGCGGGGGGATACGAGCAGTACTTC	CASSPIGLAGGYEQYF
TRBJ2-5	-	12	TRBV7-9	once	TGTGCCAGCAGGCCCCAGGAAGAGACCCAGTACTTC	CASRPQEETQYF
TRBJ2-3	-	14	TRBV7-9	-	TGTGCCAGCAGCTTAAAGCTCCGCACAGATACGCAGTATTTT	CASSLKLRTDTQYF
TRBJ2-7	-	14	TRBV15	-	TGTGCCACCAGCAGAGATCCAGTCTCCTACGAGCAGTACTTC	CATSRDPVSYEQYF
TRBJ2-2	TRBD2	17	TRBV28	few	TGTGCCAGCAGTTTATTGGGACTAGTAAAGCAAAATATGGAGCTGTTTTTT	CASSLLGLVKQNMELFF
TRBJ2-1	TRBD2	16	TRBV7-8	-	TGTGCCAGCAGCTCCACCCTAGCGGGAGAAGGCACTGAGCAGTTCTTC	CASSSTLAGEGTEQFF
TRBJ1-1	-	15	TRBV18	-	TGTGCCAGCTCACCTTCCAGGCCGATGAACACTGAAGCTTTCTTT	CASSPSRPMNTEAFF
TRBJ2-2	-	14	TRBV6-1	many	TGTGCCAGCAGTGAAGGCGTAGAGACCGGGGAGCTGTTTTTT	CASSEGVETGELFF
TRBJ2-7	TRBD1	15	TRBV7-8	-	TGTGCCAGCAGCCGAAACCGGGACAGGGCCCACGAGCAGTACTTC	CASSRNRDRAHEQYF
TRBJ1-1	-	12	TRBV10-2	-	TGCGCCAGCAACCGGGGGAGCGCTGAAGCTTTCTTT	CASNRGSAEAFF
TRBJ2-5	-	16	TRBV6-1	-	TGTGCCAGCAGTGAAATGCAGACATCATTCCAAGAGACCCAGTACTTC	CASSEMQTSFQETQYF
TRBJ2-7	-	15	TRBV19	many	TGTGCCAGTAGTATAGATGTCGGGGACTCCTACGAGCAGTACTTC	CASSIDVGDSYEQYF
TRBJ1-3	-	17	TRBV5-6	once	TGTGCCAGCAGCTTGTGTCGCAGGGGAGCGTGTGGAAACACCATATATTTT	CASSLCRRGACGNTIYF
TRBJ2-3	-	13	TRBV5-4	-	TGTGCCAGCAGCCAAGAGATACAAGATACGCAGTATTTT	CASSQEIQDTQYF